This T cell receptor (beta chain) was profiled in a study of control samples from healthy donors and cancer patients. This CDR3 has 12 amino acids. Deletions cut 3 bases from V and 5 bases from J, with 7 bases between. Germline V gene lookup returns CDR1 LGHDT and CDR2 YNNKEL (reference sequence). Assay used: immunoSEQ multiplex PCR; TCRdb lists only in-frame clones, some missing. The table has 210,000 or so clones, about 90% seen once; the top ten hold 1.5% to 2%. This clone has a single count. Source material: blood. This chain uses TRBV3-1 (or the pseudogene TRBV3-2) with TRBJ1-1; D unresolved. This TCR came from a man under 40 in good health. The CDR3 nucleotides are TGTGCCAGCAGCCAGTCAAGTACTGAAGCTTTCTTT. It encodes CASSQSSTEAFF.